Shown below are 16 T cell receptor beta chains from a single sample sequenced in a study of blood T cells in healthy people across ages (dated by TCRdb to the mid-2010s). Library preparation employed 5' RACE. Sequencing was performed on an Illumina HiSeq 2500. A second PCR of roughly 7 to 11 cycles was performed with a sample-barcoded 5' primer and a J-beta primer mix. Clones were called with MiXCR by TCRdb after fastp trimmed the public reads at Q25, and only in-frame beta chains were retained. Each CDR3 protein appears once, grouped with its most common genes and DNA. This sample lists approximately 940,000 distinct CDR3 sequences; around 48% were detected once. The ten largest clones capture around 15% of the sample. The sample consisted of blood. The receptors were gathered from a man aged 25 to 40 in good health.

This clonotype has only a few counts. The CDR3 DNA reads TGTGCCAGCAGTTACGGTTCGGGGGGCCCAAGGAGCTCCTACAATGAGCAGTTCTTC. It yields the protein CASSYGSGGPRSSYNEQFF. The V gene is TRBV6-2 or TRBV6-3, the J gene TRBJ2-1; the D gene is possibly TRBD2 (7 bases). The CDR3 sequence is 19 residues long. The germline gives CDR1 MNHEY, CDR2 SVGEGT. Trimming pared 2 bases from V and 0 bases from J, leaving 20 bases between.

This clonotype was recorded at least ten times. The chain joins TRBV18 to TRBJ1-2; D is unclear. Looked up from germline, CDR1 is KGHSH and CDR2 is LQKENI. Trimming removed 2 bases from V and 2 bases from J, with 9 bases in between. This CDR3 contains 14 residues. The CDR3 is CASSPTASNYGYTF. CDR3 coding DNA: TGTGCCAGCTCACCAACAGCGTCGAACTATGGCTACACCTTC.

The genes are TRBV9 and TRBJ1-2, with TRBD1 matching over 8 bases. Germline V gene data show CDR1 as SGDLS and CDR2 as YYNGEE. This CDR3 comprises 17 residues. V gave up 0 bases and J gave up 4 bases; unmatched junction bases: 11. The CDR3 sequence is CASSVAPGQGRGYGYTF. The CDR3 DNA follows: TGTGCCAGCAGCGTAGCTCCCGGACAGGGACGGGGCTATGGCTACACCTTC.

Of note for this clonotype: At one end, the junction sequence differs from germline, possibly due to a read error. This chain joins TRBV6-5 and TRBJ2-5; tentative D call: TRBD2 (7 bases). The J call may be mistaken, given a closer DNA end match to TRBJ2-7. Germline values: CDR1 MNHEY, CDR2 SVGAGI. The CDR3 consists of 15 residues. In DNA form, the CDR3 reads TGTACCAGCAGTTACTCCGGCGCGGGGGCAGGCGAGCAGTACTTC. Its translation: CTSSYSGAGAGEQYF.

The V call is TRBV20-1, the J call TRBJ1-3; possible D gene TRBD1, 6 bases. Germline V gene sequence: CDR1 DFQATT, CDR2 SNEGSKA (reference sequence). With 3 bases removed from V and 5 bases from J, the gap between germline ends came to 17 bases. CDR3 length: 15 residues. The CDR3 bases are TGCAGTGCTAGCCTTAGGGGGAATTGGAGAAACACCATATATTTT. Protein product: CSASLRGNWRNTIYF.

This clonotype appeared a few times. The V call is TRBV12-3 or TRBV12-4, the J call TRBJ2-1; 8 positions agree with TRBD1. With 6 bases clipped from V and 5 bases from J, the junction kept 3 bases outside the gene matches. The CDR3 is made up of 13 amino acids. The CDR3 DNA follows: TGTGCCAGCAGGGAGACAGGGGACAATGAGCAGTTCTTC. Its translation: CASRETGDNEQFF.

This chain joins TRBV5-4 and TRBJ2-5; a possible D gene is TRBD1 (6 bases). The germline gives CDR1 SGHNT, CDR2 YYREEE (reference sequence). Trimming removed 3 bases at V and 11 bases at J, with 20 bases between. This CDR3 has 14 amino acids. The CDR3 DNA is TGTGCCAGCAGCTCTCCGGGACACTCAGAGGGGCAGTACTTC. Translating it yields CASSSPGHSEGQYF. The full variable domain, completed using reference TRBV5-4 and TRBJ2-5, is ETGVTQSPTHLIKTRGQQVTLRCSSQSGHNTVSWYQQALGQGPQFIFQYYREEENGRGNFPPRFSGLQFPNYSSELNVNALELDDSALYLCASSSPGHSEGQYFGPGTRLLVL.

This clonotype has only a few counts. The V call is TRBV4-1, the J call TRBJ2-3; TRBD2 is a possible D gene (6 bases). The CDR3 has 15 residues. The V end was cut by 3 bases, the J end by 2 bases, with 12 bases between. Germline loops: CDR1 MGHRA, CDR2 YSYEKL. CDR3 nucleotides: TGCGCCAGCAGCCATCACGCTAGCGCCACAGATACGCAGTATTTT. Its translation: CASSHHASATDTQYF.

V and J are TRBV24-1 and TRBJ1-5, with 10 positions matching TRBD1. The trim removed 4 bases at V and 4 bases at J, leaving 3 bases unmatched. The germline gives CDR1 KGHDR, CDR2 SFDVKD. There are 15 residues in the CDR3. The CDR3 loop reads CATSDRTGGNQPQHF. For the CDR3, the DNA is TGTGCCACCAGTGACCGGACAGGGGGGAATCAGCCCCAGCATTTT.

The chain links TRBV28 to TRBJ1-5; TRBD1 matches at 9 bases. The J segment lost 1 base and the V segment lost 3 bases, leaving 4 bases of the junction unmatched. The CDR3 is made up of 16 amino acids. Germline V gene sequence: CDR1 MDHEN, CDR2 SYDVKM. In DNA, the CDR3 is TGTGCCAGCAGTTTCAGGGGGACAGGGAGCAATCAGCCCCAGCATTTT. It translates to CASSFRGTGSNQPQHF.

The CDR3 region is CATSPSGRANTEAFF. The CDR3 DNA reads as TGTGCCACCAGTCCAAGCGGCAGGGCGAACACTGAAGCTTTCTTT. The genes are TRBV15 and TRBJ1-1; possibly TRBD1 for D (5 bases). The CDR3 length is 15 residues. The germline V gene encodes CDR1 LNHNV and CDR2 YYDKDF (reference sequence). V lost 6 bases and J lost 1, with 15 bases in between. Together with reference TRBV15 and TRBJ1-1, the CDR3 gives the full variable domain: DAMVIQNPRYQVTQFGKPVTLSCSQTLNHNVMYWYQQKSSQAPKLLFHYYDKDFNNEADTPDNFQSRRPNTSFCFLDIRSPGLGDTAMYLCATSPSGRANTEAFFGQGTRLTVV.

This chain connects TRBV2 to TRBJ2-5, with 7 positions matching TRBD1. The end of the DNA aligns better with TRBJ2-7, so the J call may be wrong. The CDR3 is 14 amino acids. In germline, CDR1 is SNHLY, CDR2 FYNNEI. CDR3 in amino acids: CASRPDRVGYEQYF. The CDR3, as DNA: TGTGCCAGCAGGCCCGACAGGGTTGGGTACGAGCAGTACTTC.

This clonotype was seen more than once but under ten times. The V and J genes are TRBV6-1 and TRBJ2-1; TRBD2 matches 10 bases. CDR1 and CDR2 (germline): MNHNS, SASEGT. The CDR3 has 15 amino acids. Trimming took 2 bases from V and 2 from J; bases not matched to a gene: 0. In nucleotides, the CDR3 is TGTGCCAGCAGTGAAAGCGGGGGGGCCTACAATGAGCAGTTCTTC. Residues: CASSESGGAYNEQFF.

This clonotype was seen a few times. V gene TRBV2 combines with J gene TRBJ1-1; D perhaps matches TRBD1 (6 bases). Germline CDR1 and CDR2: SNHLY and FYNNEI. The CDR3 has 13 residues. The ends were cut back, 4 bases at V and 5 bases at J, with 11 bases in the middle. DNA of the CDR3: TGTGCCAGCAGTGGGGGGGCGCTGACTGAAGCTTTCTTT. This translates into CASSGGALTEAFF.

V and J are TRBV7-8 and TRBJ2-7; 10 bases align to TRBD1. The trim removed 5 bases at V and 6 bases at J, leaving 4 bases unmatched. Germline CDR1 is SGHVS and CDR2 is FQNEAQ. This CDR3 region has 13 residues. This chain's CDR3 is CASSRGQGFEQYF. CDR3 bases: TGTGCCAGCAGCCGGGGACAGGGGTTCGAGCAGTACTTC.

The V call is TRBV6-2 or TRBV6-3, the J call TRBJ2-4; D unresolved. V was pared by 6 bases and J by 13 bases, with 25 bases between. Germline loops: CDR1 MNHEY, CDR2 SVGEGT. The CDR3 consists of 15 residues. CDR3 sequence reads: CASSATDIKSYEQYF. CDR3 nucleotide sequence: TGTGCCAGCAGCGCCACTGACATAAAGTCTTATGAGCAGTACTTC.